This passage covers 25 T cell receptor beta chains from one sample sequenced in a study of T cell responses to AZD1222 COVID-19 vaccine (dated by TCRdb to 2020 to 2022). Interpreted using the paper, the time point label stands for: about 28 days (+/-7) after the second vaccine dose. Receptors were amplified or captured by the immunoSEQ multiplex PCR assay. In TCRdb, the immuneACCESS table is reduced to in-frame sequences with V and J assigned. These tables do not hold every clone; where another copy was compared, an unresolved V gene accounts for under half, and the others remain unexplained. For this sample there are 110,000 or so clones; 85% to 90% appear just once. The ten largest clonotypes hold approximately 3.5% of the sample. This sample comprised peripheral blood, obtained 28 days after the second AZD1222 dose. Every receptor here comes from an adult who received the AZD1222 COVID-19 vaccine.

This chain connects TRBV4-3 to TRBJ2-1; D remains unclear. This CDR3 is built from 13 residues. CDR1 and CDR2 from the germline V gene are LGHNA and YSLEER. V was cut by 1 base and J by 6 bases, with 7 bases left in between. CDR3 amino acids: CASSQGILNEQFF. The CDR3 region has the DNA TGCGCCAGCAGCCAAGGGATTCTCAATGAGCAGTTCTTC.

CDR3 protein: CATSRTGRAENQPQHF. The CDR3 coding sequence is TGTGCCACCAGCAGAACGGGCAGGGCGGAGAATCAGCCCCAGCATTTT. The gene calls are TRBV15 and TRBJ1-5, with a tentative D call TRBD1 (5 bases). Trimming took 2 bases from V and 4 from J, leaving 15 bases between them. The CDR3 is 16 amino acids. The germline CDR1 and CDR2 sequences are LNHNV and YYDKDF (reference sequence).

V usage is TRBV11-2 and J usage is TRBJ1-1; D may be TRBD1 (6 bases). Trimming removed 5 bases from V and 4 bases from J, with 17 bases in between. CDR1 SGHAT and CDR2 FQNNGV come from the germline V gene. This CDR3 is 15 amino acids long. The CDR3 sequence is CASSPPGGRSTEAFF. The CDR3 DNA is TGTGCCAGCAGCCCCCCCGGGGGGCGGAGCACTGAAGCTTTCTTT.

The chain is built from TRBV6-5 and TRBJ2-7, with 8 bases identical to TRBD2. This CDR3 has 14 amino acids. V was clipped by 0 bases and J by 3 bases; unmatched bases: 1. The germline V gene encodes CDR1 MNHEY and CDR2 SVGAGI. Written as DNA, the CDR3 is TGTGCCAGCAGTTACTCGACTAGCGTCTACGAGCAGTACTTC. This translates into CASSYSTSVYEQYF.

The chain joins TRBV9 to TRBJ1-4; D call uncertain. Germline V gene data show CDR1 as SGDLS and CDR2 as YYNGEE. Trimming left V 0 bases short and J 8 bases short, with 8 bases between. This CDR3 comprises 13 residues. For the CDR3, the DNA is TGTGCCAGCAGCGTAGAGGGCAGGGAAAAACTGTTTTTT. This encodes CASSVEGREKLFF.

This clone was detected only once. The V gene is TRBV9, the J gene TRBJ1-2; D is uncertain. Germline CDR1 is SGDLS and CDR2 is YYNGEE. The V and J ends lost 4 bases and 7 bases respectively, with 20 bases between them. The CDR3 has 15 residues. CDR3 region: CASSLHRGEGRGYTF. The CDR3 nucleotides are TGTGCCAGCAGCCTTCACAGAGGAGAGGGTCGTGGCTACACCTTC. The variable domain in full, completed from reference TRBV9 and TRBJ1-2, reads DSGVTQTPKHLITATGQRVTLRCSPRSGDLSVYWYQQSLDQGLQFLIQYYNGEERAKGNILERFSAQQFPDLHSELNLSSLELGDSALYFCASSLHRGEGRGYTFGSGTRLTVV.

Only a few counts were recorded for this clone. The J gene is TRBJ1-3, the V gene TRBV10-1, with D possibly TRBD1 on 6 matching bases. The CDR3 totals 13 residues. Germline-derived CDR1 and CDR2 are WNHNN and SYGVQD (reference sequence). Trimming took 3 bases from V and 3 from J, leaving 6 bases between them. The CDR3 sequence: CASSDRGGNTIYF. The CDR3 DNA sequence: TGCGCCAGCAGTGACAGGGGTGGAAACACCATATATTTT.

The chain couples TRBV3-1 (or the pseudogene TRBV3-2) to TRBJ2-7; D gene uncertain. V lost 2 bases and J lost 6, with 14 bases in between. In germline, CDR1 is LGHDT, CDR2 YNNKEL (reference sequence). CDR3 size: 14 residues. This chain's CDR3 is CASSQSSLGIEQYF. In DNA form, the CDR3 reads TGTGCCAGCAGCCAAAGTAGTCTCGGTATCGAGCAGTACTTC.

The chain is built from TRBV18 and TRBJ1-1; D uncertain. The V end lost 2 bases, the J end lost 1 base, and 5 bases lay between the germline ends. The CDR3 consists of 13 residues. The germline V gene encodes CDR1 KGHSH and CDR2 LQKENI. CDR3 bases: TGTGCCAGCTCACCAAACACGAACACTGAAGCTTTCTTT. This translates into CASSPNTNTEAFF.

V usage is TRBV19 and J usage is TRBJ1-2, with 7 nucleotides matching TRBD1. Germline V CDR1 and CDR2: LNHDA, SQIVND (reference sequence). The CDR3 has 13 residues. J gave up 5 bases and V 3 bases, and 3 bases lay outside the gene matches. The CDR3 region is CASSISRGYGYTF. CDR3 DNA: TGTGCCAGTAGTATCTCCAGGGGGTATGGCTACACCTTC. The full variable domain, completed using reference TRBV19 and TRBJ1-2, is DGGITQSPKYLFRKEGQNVTLSCEQNLNHDAMYWYRQDPGQGLRLIYYSQIVNDFQKGDIAEGYSVSREKKESFPLTVTSAQKNPTAFYLCASSISRGYGYTFGSGTRLTVV.

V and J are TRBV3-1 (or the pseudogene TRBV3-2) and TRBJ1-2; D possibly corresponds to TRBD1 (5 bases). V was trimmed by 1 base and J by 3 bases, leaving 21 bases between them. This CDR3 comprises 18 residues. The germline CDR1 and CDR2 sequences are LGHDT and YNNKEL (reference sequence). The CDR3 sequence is CASSQVYGSGTGHYGYTF. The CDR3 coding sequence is TGTGCCAGCAGCCAAGTCTATGGATCAGGGACGGGCCACTATGGCTACACCTTC.

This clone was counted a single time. CDR3 bases: TGTGCCAGTAGCCATCAGACGGGCTTATGGTCTAATTCACCCCTCCACTTT. It yields the protein CASSHQTGLWSNSPLHF. The chain links TRBV19 to TRBJ1-6; no reliable D call. Germline CDR1 reads LNHDA; CDR2 reads SQIVND (reference sequence). The CDR3 has 17 amino acids. Trimming shortened V by 6 bases and J by 6 bases, and 21 bases separated the two germline ends.

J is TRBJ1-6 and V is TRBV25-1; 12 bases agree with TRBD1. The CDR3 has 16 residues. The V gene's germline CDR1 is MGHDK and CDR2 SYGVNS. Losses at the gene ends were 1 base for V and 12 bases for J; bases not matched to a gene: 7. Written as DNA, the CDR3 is TGTGCCAGCAGTGAATTTGGAGGGACAGGGGGCAGACCCCTCCACTTT. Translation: CASSEFGGTGGRPLHF.

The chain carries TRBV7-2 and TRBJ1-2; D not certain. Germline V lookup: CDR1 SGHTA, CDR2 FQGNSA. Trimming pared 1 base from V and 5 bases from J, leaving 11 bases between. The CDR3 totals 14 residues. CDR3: CASSLERTAYGYTF. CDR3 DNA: TGTGCCAGCAGCTTAGAGCGGACGGCTTATGGCTACACCTTC.

CDR3 loop: CASSQGTGGEQFF. The CDR3 bases are TGCGCCAGCAGCCAGGGAACCGGGGGTGAGCAGTTCTTC. The genes are TRBV4-1 and TRBJ2-1; D is perhaps TRBD2 (6 bases). Germline V lookup: CDR1 MGHRA, CDR2 YSYEKL. The CDR3 contains 13 residues. Between the trimmed V and J ends, which lost 3 bases and 9 bases, there was a span of 12 bases.

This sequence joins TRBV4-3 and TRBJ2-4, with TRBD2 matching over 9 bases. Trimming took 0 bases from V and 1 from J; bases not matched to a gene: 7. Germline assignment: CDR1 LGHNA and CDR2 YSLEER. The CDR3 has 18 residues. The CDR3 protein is CASSQEWASGEAKNIQYF. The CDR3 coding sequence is TGCGCCAGCAGCCAAGAATGGGCTAGCGGGGAGGCCAAAAACATTCAGTACTTC.

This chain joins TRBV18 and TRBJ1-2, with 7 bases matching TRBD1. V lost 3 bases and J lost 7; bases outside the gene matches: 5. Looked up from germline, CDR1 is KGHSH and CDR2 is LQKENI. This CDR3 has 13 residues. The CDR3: CASSPDRRIGYTF. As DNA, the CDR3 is TGTGCCAGCTCACCGGACAGGCGTATTGGCTACACCTTC. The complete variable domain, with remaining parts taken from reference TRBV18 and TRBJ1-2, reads NAGVMQNPRHLVRRRGQEARLRCSPMKGHSHVYWYRQLPEEGLKFMVYLQKENIIDESGMPKERFSAEFPKEGPSILRIQQVVRGDSAAYFCASSPDRRIGYTFGSGTRLTVV.

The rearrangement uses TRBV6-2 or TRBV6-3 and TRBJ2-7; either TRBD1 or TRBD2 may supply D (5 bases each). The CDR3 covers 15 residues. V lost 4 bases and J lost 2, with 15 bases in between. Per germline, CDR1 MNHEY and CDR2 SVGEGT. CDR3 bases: TGTGCCAGCAGTTTAGTCGGGACGTACACCTACGAGCAGTACTTC. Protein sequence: CASSLVGTYTYEQYF.

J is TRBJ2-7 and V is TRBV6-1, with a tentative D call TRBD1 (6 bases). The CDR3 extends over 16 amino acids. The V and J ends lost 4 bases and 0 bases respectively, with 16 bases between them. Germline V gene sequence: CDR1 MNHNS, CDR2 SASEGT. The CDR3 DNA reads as TGTGCCAGCAGTGCCTCGACTGACAGGAGCTCCTACGAGCAGTACTTC. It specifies CASSASTDRSSYEQYF.

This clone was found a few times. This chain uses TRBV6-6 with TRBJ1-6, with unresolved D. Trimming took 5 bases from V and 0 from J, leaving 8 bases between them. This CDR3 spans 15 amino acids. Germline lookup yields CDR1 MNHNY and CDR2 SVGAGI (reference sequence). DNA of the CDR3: TGTGCCAGCAGTAGTGGCAACTCCTATAATTCACCCCTCCACTTT. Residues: CASSSGNSYNSPLHF.

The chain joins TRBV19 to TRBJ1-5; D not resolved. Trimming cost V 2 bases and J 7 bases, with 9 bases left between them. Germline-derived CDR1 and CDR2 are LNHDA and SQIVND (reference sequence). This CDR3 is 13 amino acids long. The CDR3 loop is CASSIPSVQPQHF. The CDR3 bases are TGTGCCAGTAGTATACCCAGCGTCCAGCCCCAGCATTTT.

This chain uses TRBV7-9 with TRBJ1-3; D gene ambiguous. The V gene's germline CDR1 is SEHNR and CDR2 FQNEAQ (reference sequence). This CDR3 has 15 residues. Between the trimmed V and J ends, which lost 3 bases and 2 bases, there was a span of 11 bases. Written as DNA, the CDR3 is TGTGCCAGCAGCTTCTGGGGAGGGACTGGAAACACCATATATTTT. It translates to CASSFWGGTGNTIYF.

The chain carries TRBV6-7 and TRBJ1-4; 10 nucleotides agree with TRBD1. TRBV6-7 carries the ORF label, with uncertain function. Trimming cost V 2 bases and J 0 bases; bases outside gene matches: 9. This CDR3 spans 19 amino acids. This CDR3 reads CASSYDPGQGPTTNEKLFF. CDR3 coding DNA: TGTGCCAGCAGTTACGACCCGGGACAGGGGCCGACAACTAATGAAAAACTGTTTTTT.

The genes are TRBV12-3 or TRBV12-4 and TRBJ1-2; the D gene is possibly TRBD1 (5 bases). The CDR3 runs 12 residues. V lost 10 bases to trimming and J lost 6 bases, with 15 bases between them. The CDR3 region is CATQGRAHGYTF. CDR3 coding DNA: TGTGCCACCCAGGGCAGGGCTCATGGCTACACCTTC.

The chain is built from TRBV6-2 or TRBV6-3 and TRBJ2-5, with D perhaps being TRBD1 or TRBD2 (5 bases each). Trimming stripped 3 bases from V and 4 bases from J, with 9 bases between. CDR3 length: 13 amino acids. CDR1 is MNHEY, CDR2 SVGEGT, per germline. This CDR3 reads CASSYMGVETQYF. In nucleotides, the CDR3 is TGTGCCAGCAGTTATATGGGGGTAGAGACCCAGTACTTC.